The 26 T cell receptor beta chains presented below share a single source sample, sequenced in a study of cytomegalovirus exposure and HLA in healthy donors. It was with 60 Vbeta and 13 Jbeta primers that the PCR ran. Profiling relied on immunoSEQ multiplex PCR, and the TCRdb table lists in-frame clones only, not all of them. The sample consists of roughly 160,000 clones, over 60% of them appearing once. The sequenced material came from PBMCs. These receptors all come from a girl aged 10 to 17 in good health and CMV-seronegative.

The gene calls are TRBV4-2 and TRBJ1-4, with 7 bases identical to TRBD1. The CDR3 spans 15 residues. CDR1 and CDR2 (germline): LGHNA, YNFKEQ. V trimming: 4 bases; J trimming: 12 bases; junction bases outside the gene matches: 14. CDR3 DNA: TGTGCCAGCAGCCCCTTCGAAGGGGGCCTGCAGGAACTGTTTTTT. The encoded protein is CASSPFEGGLQELFF.

This clone has just a few counts. The chain recombines TRBV5-4 with TRBJ2-5, with 9 bases matching TRBD1. CDR1 and CDR2 from the germline V gene are SGHNT and YYREEE (reference sequence). With V trimmed by 4 bases and J by 7 bases, 5 bases remained unmatched. The CDR3 covers 13 residues. The CDR3 region is CASSRDRAATQYF. Here the CDR3 DNA reads TGTGCCAGCAGCCGGGACAGGGCGGCGACCCAGTACTTC.

This chain links TRBV7-9 with TRBJ2-6; TRBD2 agrees at 7 bases. The ends lost 1 base at V and 2 bases at J; junction bases unmatched: 2. The germline V gene has CDR1 SEHNR and CDR2 FQNEAQ (reference sequence). The CDR3 contains 16 residues. CDR3 nucleotides: TGTGCCAGCAGCTTAGTTGCGGGGGCTGGGGCCAACGTCCTGACTTTC. Translated, it gives CASSLVAGAGANVLTF.

The chain links TRBV4-1 to TRBJ2-3; 9 nucleotides agree with TRBD2. V lost 1 base to trimming and J lost 2 bases; unmatched junction nucleotides: 1. Germline CDR1 MGHRA, CDR2 YSYEKL. CDR3 length equals 15 residues. The chain's CDR3 is CASSQASGATDTQYF. The CDR3 DNA reads TGCGCCAGCAGCCAAGCTAGCGGGGCCACAGATACGCAGTATTTT.

The V and J genes are TRBV5-1 and TRBJ2-1; 8 bases are shared with TRBD2. This CDR3 contains 14 residues. V lost 2 bases, J lost 6 bases, and 4 bases stayed unmatched. CDR1 and CDR2 (germline): SGHRS, YFSETQ. The CDR3 nucleotides are TGCGCCAGCAGCTTCGGTAGCGGGGTCAATGAGCAGTTCTTC. Its protein product is CASSFGSGVNEQFF.

This sequence joins TRBV5-1 and TRBJ1-2; weak D call: TRBD1 (6 bases). The CDR3 consists of 14 residues. V lost 0 bases to trimming and J lost 6 bases, with 12 bases between them. The germline V gene encodes CDR1 SGHRS and CDR2 YFSETQ. This chain's CDR3 is CASSLGTADHGYTF. The CDR3 DNA reads TGCGCCAGCAGCTTGGGGACAGCCGATCATGGCTACACCTTC.

The chain carries TRBV30 and TRBJ1-1, with 9 bases aligning to TRBD1. The trim removed 5 bases at V and 0 bases at J, leaving 1 base unmatched. Germline V CDR1 and CDR2: GTSNPN, SVGIG (reference sequence). The CDR3 covers 13 residues. This CDR3 is CAWGQGLNTEAFF. The CDR3 DNA is TGTGCCTGGGGACAGGGGTTGAACACTGAAGCTTTCTTT.

The chain uses TRBV5-1 and TRBJ2-7; D is unresolved. Looked up from germline, CDR1 is SGHRS and CDR2 is YFSETQ. The CDR3 is 14 residues long. The V gene lost 4 bases and the J gene lost 7 bases, with 18 bases spanning the gap. CDR3 sequence reads: CASSTSGYLSEQYF. DNA for the CDR3: TGCGCCAGCAGCACGTCGGGTTACTTGTCAGAGCAGTACTTC.

The chain uses TRBV7-8 and TRBJ2-2, with 11 bases aligning to TRBD2. After removal of 5 bases from V and 6 bases from J, the junction contained 14 bases not matched to a gene. The CDR3 spans 18 residues. The germline V gene encodes CDR1 SGHVS and CDR2 FQNEAQ. The CDR3 nucleotides read TGTGCCAGCAGCGTCCGTCGGGCTAGCGGGGGGCGGTCCGGGGAGCTGTTTTTT. Amino acids: CASSVRRASGGRSGELFF.

This chain links TRBV9 with TRBJ2-7; the D is unclear. This CDR3 spans 13 amino acids. Trimming cost V 3 bases and J 4 bases, with 11 bases left between them. CDR1 SGDLS and CDR2 YYNGEE come from the germline V gene. The DNA for the CDR3 is TGTGCCAGCAGCGGCCTTTTCGGGTACGAGCAGTACTTC. Its protein is CASSGLFGYEQYF.

The chain combines TRBV5-1 with TRBJ2-2; TRBD1 aligns across 8 bases. The CDR3 loop spans 17 amino acids. The V gene's germline CDR1 is SGHRS and CDR2 YFSETQ. V dropped 4 bases and J dropped 5; count of bases not matched to a gene: 13. CDR3 sequence reads: CASSAWTGRTLTGELFF. The CDR3 coding sequence is TGCGCCAGCAGCGCATGGACAGGGAGGACCTTGACCGGGGAGCTGTTTTTT. Variable domain in full (rest from reference TRBV5-1 and TRBJ2-2): KAGVTQTPRYLIKTRGQQVTLSCSPISGHRSVSWYQQTPGQGLQFLFEYFSETQRNKGNFPGRFSGRQFSNSRSEMNVSTLELGDSALYLCASSAWTGRTLTGELFFGEGSRLTVL.

The chain has TRBV7-6 and TRBJ1-3; D is unclear. The CDR3 runs to 13 residues. Trimming stripped 6 bases from V and 0 bases from J, with 6 bases between. Germline V gene sequence: CDR1 SGHVS, CDR2 FNYEAQ. The CDR3, as DNA: TGTGCCAGCAGAACGAGCTCTGGAAACACCATATATTTT. It translates to CASRTSSGNTIYF.

This clone was picked up one time. The gene calls are TRBV2 and TRBJ2-3; TRBD1 aligns across 8 bases. This CDR3 is 12 amino acids long. Trimming at V came to 5 bases and at J to 8 bases, leaving 3 bases not matched to a gene. Germline V gene lookup returns CDR1 SNHLY and CDR2 FYNNEI. This CDR3 is CASSLQGATQYF. The CDR3, as DNA: TGTGCCAGCAGTCTTCAGGGGGCTACGCAGTATTTT.

This clone was seen a single time. The chain carries TRBV27 and TRBJ1-4; 7 nucleotides line up with TRBD1. V lost 8 bases, J lost 4 bases, and 4 bases stayed unmatched. Germline CDR1 is MNHEY and CDR2 is SMNVEV (reference sequence). This CDR3 is built from 13 residues. The CDR3 coding sequence is TGTGCCAGCGGGACAGCTCTTAATGAAAAACTGTTTTTT. The encoded protein is CASGTALNEKLFF. Combining the CDR3 with reference TRBV27 and TRBJ1-4 gives the whole variable domain EAQVTQNPRYLITVTGKKLTVTCSQNMNHEYMSWYRQDPGLGLRQIYYSMNVEVTDKGDVPEGYKVSRKEKRNFPLILESPSPNQTSLYFCASGTALNEKLFFGSGTQLSVL.

The V and J genes are TRBV4-2 and TRBJ1-2; weak D call: TRBD1 (5 bases). Germline V lookup: CDR1 LGHNA, CDR2 YNFKEQ. V dropped 0 bases and J dropped 6 bases, with 14 bases sitting between them. The CDR3 has 15 residues. CDR3 sequence: CASSQDPRERHGYTF. CDR3 DNA: TGTGCCAGCAGCCAAGATCCCAGGGAAAGGCATGGCTACACCTTC.

This clone was detected a few times. The J gene is TRBJ1-6, the V gene TRBV4-1, with TRBD1 as a possible D gene (6 bases). CDR1 and CDR2 from the germline V gene are MGHRA and YSYEKL. CDR3 length: 19 residues. The V end was cut by 0 bases, the J end by 8 bases, with 23 bases between. The CDR3 sequence: CASSQDKGRGHLIYSPLHF. The CDR3 DNA is TGCGCCAGCAGCCAAGATAAGGGGAGGGGACACTTGATCTATTCACCCCTCCACTTT.

The genes are TRBV9 and TRBJ2-5; perhaps TRBD2 as D (5 bases). CDR1 and CDR2 from the germline V gene are SGDLS and YYNGEE. The ends were cut back, 1 base at V and 5 bases at J, with 9 bases in the middle. CDR3 size: 13 residues. CDR3 protein: CASSVQTGETQYF. CDR3 nucleotide sequence: TGTGCCAGCAGCGTACAGACGGGGGAGACCCAGTACTTC.

The chain joins TRBV6-5 to TRBJ1-1, with 8 bases aligning to TRBD1. Germline V gene lookup returns CDR1 MNHEY and CDR2 SVGAGI. V shed 0 bases and J 3 bases; nucleotides not matched to a gene: 3. The length of the CDR3 is 15 residues. CDR3 bases: TGTGCCAGCAGTTACTCAAGGACAGGGCACACTGAAGCTTTCTTT. Protein product: CASSYSRTGHTEAFF.

The chain recombines TRBV1 with TRBJ2-7; the table's D call TRBD2 went unverified against the DNA. TRBV1 is assigned pseudogene status. This CDR3 is 14 amino acids long. The CDR3 spells CTSSPGTSAHEQYF. DNA for the CDR3: TGCACCAGCAGCCCGGGGACTAGCGCTCACGAGCAGTACTTC.

The chain recombines TRBV5-8 with TRBJ1-1; D might be TRBD1 (6 bases). CDR3 length: 13 amino acids. CDR1 SGHTS and CDR2 YDEGEE come from the germline V gene. With 0 bases removed from V and 4 bases from J, the gap between germline ends came to 7 bases. The CDR3 region has the DNA TGTGCCAGCAGCTTGGACAGGGCCACTGAAGCTTTCTTT. This codes for CASSLDRATEAFF.

About this clone: Relative to the germline gene, one junction end is altered; a read error may explain this. The same CDR3 arises from other DNA sequences in this sample as well. The J gene is TRBJ1-5, the V gene TRBV30; D gene uncertain. The CDR3 runs 15 residues. Germline CDR1 and CDR2: GTSNPN and SVGIG (reference sequence). The CDR3 DNA follows: TGTGCCTGCTCACCCCGGGGATTTAGCAATCAGCCACAGCATTTT. It translates to CACSPRGFSNQPQHF.

The chain joins TRBV2 to TRBJ1-1; no reliable D call. Trimming left V 1 base short and J 3 bases short, with 9 bases between. The CDR3 spans 14 residues. Germline values: CDR1 SNHLY, CDR2 FYNNEI. CDR3 in DNA: TGTGCCAGCAGTGAAGGCGGTTGGGACACTGAAGCTTTCTTT. Translation gives CASSEGGWDTEAFF.

Comment on this clone: It may be a read error: a sequence one base away is much more abundant. The V call is TRBV7-6, the J call TRBJ1-4, with TRBD1 matching 7 bases. The germline V gene encodes CDR1 SGHVS and CDR2 FNYEAQ. The V segment lost 5 bases and the J segment 0 bases; nucleotides outside the gene matches: 0. The CDR3 runs to 14 residues. As DNA, the CDR3 is TGTGCCAGCAGCCAGGGGGCAACTAATGAAAAACTGTTTTTT. Residues: CASSQGATNEKLFF.

This rearrangement joins TRBV4-2 to TRBJ2-7; TRBD2 matches at 7 bases. The CDR3 spans 16 residues. The V and J ends lost 2 bases and 4 bases, in that order; junction bases with no gene match: 11. The germline gives CDR1 LGHNA, CDR2 YNFKEQ. The CDR3 sequence is CASSQFSPAGTYEQYF. CDR3 sequence (DNA): TGTGCCAGCAGCCAATTTAGTCCAGCGGGAACGTACGAGCAGTACTTC.

The gene calls are TRBV11-2 and TRBJ2-7, with 9 bases matching TRBD2. CDR3 length: 14 residues. Germline CDR1 SGHAT, CDR2 FQNNGV. Germline trimming cut 4 bases from V and 3 bases from J; bases unmatched to any gene: 4. The CDR3 region has the DNA TGTGCCAGCAGCTCCGTTAGCGGGAGCTACGAGCAGTACTTC. This encodes CASSSVSGSYEQYF.

CDR3 coding DNA: TGCAGCGTAGGGGGACAAGTCACAGATACGCAGTATTTT. It codes for CSVGGQVTDTQYF. This chain joins TRBV29-1 and TRBJ2-3; maybe TRBD1 (6 bases). This CDR3 is 13 amino acids long. Germline assignment: CDR1 SQVTM and CDR2 ANQGSEA. The V gene lost 6 bases and the J gene lost 2 bases, with 12 bases spanning the gap.